Described below is a single T cell receptor (beta chain) sequence and its context. Its specificity is not known. CDR1 is KGHSH, CDR2 LQKENI, per germline. The CDR3 totals 14 residues. V lost 6 bases to trimming and J lost 6 bases, with 15 bases between them. This sample is drawn from a study of cytomegalovirus exposure and HLA in healthy donors. Findings of the study overall: There were 150 to 200 TCR beta chains listed as cytomegalovirus-associated. While the bulk of TCR sequences proved rare, some public TCRs turned up in many donors. First-cohort TCR clusters tended to co-occur in the roughly 130 validation repertoires, a later analysis found.

Repertoires were generated with immunoSEQ multiplex PCR, while TCRdb's copy carries only in-frame clones and drops some. Among around 98,000 clones listed, less than 90% were seen once. The receptor was isolated from a man younger than 30 in good health and CMV-seropositive. The rearrangement links TRBV18 to TRBJ1-5, with TRBD1 as a possible D gene (5 bases). Sequencing used PBMCs. This CDR3 reads CASSPGVEGQPQHF. The CDR3 DNA reads TGTGCCAGCTCCCCGGGGGTAGAAGGTCAGCCCCAGCATTTT. The full variable domain, completed using reference TRBV18 and TRBJ1-5, is NAGVMQNPRHLVRRRGQEARLRCSPMKGHSHVYWYRQLPEEGLKFMVYLQKENIIDESGMPKERFSAEFPKEGPSILRIQQVVRGDSAAYFCASSPGVEGQPQHFGDGTRLSIL.